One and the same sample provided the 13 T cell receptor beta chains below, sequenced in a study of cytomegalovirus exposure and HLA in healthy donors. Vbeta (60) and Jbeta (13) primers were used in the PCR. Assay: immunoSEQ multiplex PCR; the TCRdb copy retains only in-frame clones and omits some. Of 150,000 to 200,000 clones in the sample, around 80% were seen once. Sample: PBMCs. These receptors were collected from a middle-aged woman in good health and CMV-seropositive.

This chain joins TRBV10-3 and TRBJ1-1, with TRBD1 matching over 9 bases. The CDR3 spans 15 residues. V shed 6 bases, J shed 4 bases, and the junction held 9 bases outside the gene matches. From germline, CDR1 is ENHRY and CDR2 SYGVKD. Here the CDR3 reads CAIRKQGAQATEAFF. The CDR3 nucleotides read TGTGCCATCAGGAAACAGGGGGCGCAGGCCACTGAAGCTTTCTTT.

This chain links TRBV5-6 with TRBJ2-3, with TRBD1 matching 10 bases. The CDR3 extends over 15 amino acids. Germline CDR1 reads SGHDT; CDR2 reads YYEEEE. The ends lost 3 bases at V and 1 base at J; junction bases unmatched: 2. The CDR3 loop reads CASSSTGGGTDTQYF. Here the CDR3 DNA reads TGTGCCAGCAGCTCGACAGGGGGCGGCACAGATACGCAGTATTTT.

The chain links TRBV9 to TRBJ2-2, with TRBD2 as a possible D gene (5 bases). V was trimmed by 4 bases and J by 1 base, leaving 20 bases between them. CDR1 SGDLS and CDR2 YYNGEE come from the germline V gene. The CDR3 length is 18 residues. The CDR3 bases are TGTGCCAGCAGCACCACCTTACCGGGAATATGGAACACCGGGGAGCTGTTTTTT. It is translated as CASSTTLPGIWNTGELFF.

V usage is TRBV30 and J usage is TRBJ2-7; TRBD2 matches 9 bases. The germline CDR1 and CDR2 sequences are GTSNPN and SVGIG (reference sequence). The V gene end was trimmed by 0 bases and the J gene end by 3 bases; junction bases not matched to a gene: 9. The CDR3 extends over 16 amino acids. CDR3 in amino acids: CAWSVLKAGGFYEQYF. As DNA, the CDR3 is TGTGCCTGGAGTGTACTAAAAGCGGGAGGCTTCTACGAGCAGTACTTC.

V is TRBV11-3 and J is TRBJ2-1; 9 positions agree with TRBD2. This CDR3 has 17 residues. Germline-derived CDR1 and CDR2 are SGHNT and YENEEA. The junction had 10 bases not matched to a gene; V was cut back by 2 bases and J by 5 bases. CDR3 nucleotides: TGTGCCAGCAGCTTATACGATAGCGGGAGAGCTAACAATGAGCAGTTCTTC. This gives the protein CASSLYDSGRANNEQFF.

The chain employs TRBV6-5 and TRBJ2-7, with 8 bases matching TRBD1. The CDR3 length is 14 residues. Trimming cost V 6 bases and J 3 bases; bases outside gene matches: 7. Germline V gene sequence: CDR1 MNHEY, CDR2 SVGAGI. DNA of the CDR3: TGTGCCAGCAGAAGGACAGGGAGTGACTACGAGCAGTACTTC. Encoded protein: CASRRTGSDYEQYF.

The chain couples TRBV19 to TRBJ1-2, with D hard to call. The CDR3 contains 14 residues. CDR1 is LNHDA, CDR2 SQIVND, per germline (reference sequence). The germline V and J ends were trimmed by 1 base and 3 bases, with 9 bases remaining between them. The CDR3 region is CASSIGVFDYGYTF. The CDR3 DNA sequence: TGTGCCAGTAGTATAGGTGTTTTCGACTATGGCTACACCTTC.

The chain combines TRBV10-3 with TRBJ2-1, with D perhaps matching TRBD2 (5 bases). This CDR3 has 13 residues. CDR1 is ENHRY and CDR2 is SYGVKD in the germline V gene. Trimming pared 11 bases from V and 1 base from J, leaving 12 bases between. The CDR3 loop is CAAIGVSYNEQFF. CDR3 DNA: TGTGCCGCTATCGGGGTATCCTACAATGAGCAGTTCTTC.

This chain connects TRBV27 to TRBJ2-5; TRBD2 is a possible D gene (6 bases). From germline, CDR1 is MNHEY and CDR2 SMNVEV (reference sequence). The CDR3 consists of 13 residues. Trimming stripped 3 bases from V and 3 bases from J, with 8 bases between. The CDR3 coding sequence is TGTGCCAGCAGTTTTGGCGGGAAAGAGACCCAGTACTTC. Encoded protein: CASSFGGKETQYF.

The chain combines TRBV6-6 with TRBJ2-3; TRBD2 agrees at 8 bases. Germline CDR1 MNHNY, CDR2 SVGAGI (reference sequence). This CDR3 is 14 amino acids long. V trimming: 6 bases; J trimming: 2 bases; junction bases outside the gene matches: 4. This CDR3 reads CASSGRADTDTQYF. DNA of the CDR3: TGTGCCAGCAGCGGGAGGGCCGACACAGATACGCAGTATTTT.

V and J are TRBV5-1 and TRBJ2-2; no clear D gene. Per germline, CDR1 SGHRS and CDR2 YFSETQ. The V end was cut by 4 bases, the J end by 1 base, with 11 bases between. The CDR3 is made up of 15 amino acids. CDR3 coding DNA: TGCGCCAGCAGCCCCACATTACAGAACACCGGGGAGCTGTTTTTT. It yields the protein CASSPTLQNTGELFF.

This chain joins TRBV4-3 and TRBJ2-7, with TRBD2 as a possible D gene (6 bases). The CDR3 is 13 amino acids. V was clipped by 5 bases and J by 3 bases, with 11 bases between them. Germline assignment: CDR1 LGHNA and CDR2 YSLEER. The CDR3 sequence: CASSSGVSYEQYF. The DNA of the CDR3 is TGCGCCAGCAGCTCGGGAGTTAGCTACGAGCAGTACTTC.

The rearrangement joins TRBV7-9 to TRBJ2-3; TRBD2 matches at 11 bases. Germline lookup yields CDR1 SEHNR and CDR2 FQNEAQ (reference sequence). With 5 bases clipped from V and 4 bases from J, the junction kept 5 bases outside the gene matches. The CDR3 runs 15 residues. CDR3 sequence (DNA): TGTGCCAGCAGCCCAGGTAGCGGGAGGGCAGATACGCAGTATTTT. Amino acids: CASSPGSGRADTQYF. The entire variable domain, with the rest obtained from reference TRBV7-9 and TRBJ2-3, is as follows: DTGVSQNPRHKITKRGQNVTFRCDPISEHNRLYWYRQTLGQGPEFLTYFQNEAQLEKSRLLSDRFSAERPKGSFSTLEIQRTEQGDSAMYLCASSPGSGRADTQYFGPGTRLTVL.